Sequencing of this T cell receptor (beta chain) was carried out in a study of T-cell reconstitution after alpha-beta-depleted transplantation in children. Study-wide results and limits: Where some patients showed high TCRbeta diversity at day 60, it came from recipient T cells and thymic progenitors that had survived. Reportedly, only several hundred clones from non-depleted graft cells drove alpha-beta T-cell counts at about two months. One year after transplant, T-cell counts and diversity came mostly from newly produced T cells.

Preparation of the TCRbeta library used unique molecular identifiers. One entry per CDR3 protein results from TCRdb running MiXCR on the PCR reads. The sample includes thousands of distinct CDR3 sequences, less than 20% seen only once; the top ten take around half. The CDR3 spans 15 residues. Between the trimmed V and J ends, which lost 5 bases and 5 bases, there was a span of 18 bases. There are many counts of this clonotype. Its antigen remains unknown. The sample in question was PBMCs, mostly from graft donor cells, obtained 180 days after TCRalphabeta/CD19-depleted stem cell transplant. The chain combines TRBV12-3 or TRBV12-4 with TRBJ1-1, with TRBD1 as a possible D gene (5 bases). This receptor was obtained from a male patient between 2 and 9 years old who had a stem cell transplant for acute lymphoblastic leukemia, so the T cells may come from the graft donor. CDR3 sequence reads: CASSLSGGRGTEAFF. Written as DNA, the CDR3 is TGTGCCAGCAGTCTAAGTGGGGGGAGGGGTACTGAAGCTTTCTTT.